The sequence of this TCR beta chain was determined in a study of blood T cell repertoires in COVID-19. Study at large: Spain, Italy and the United States supplied samples that represented acute and convalescent COVID-19.

Germline V CDR1 and CDR2: LGHDT, YNNKEL (reference sequence). The CDR3 is made up of 13 amino acids. Trimming cost V 1 base and J 7 bases, with 5 bases left between them. A few counts support this clone. Authors' data handling: Amplification of reference gene primers provided the estimated nucleated cell counts. Sequencing used immunoSEQ multiplex PCR; TCRdb keeps in-frame clones, though not all of them. The V and J calls and the clone size are those of that table, but D and trimming were determined from the DNA. The sample lists tens of thousands of clones; 90% to 95% were seen once. The sequenced material came from peripheral blood. The chain links TRBV3-1 (or the pseudogene TRBV3-2) to TRBJ1-6; no firm D call. This receptor was taken from a man in his 70s with active COVID-19. The CDR3 sequence is CASSQVVNSPLHF. In nucleotides, the CDR3 is TGTGCCAGCAGCCAAGTAGTGAATTCACCCCTCCACTTT.